A single sample is the source of the 21 T cell receptor beta chains below, sequenced in a study of blood T cells in healthy people across ages. Combining a sample-barcoded 5' primer with a J-beta primer mix, a second PCR ran for 7 to 11 cycles. MiXCR, run by TCRdb on the 5' RACE reads, gives a single entry per CDR3 protein. The sample consists of approximately 690,000 distinct CDR3 sequences, roughly two fifths of them appearing once. Sequencing was performed on blood. The receptors shown here come from a man aged 80 or over in good health.

The V call is TRBV11-1, the J call TRBJ2-7; 9 bases fit TRBD2. The J call may be wrong; the DNA end is better matched by TRBJ2-5. The germline V gene has CDR1 SGHAT and CDR2 FQDESV (reference sequence). The CDR3 length is 15 residues. This chain's CDR3 is CASSLHGLARETQYF. The DNA of the CDR3 is TGTGCCAGCAGCCTACACGGACTAGCGAGAGAGACCCAGTACTTC.

The chain joins TRBV12-3 or TRBV12-4 to TRBJ2-3, with 7 bases aligning to TRBD1. J gave up 2 bases and V 0 bases, and 20 bases lay outside the gene matches. The CDR3 runs to 21 residues. CDR3 in amino acids: CASSLAEDRRAGTVITDTQYF. CDR3 sequence (DNA): TGTGCCAGCAGTTTAGCGGAGGATCGACGAGCCGGGACAGTGATCACAGATACGCAGTATTTT.

The chain recombines TRBV29-1 with TRBJ2-6, with 10 bases fitting TRBD1. Germline CDR1 SQVTM, CDR2 ANQGSEA. The CDR3 runs to 16 residues. CDR3 in amino acids: CNRGQGTVSGANVLTF. The CDR3 DNA reads TGCAACAGGGGACAGGGGACCGTCTCTGGGGCCAACGTCCTGACTTTC. The full variable domain, completed using reference TRBV29-1 and TRBJ2-6, is SAVISQKPSRDICQRGTSLTIQCQVDSQVTMMFWYRQQPGQSLTLIATANQGSEATYESGFVIDKFPISRPNLTFSTLTVSNMSPEDSSIYLCNRGQGTVSGANVLTFGAGSRLTVL.

The chain employs TRBV15 and TRBJ2-1, with D maybe TRBD2 (5 bases). Germline values: CDR1 LNHNV, CDR2 YYDKDF (reference sequence). The CDR3 length is 15 residues. Trimming removed 0 bases at V and 3 bases at J, with 9 bases between. CDR3 residues: CATSRDLGVYNEQFF. CDR3 DNA: TGTGCCACCAGCAGAGATCTCGGGGTCTACAATGAGCAGTTCTTC.

J is TRBJ1-1 and V is TRBV6-2 or TRBV6-3, with a tentative D call TRBD1 (6 bases). The V gene lost 5 bases and the J gene lost 2 bases, with 18 bases spanning the gap. Germline assignment: CDR1 MNHEY and CDR2 SVGEGT. The CDR3 is 16 residues long. CDR3 in amino acids: CASSLRRPGGNTEAFF. Here the CDR3 DNA reads TGTGCCAGCAGTCTCAGGCGTCCTGGGGGCAACACTGAAGCTTTCTTT.

This chain uses TRBV27 with TRBJ2-5; TRBD2 is a possible D gene (6 bases). The J call could be wrong; TRBJ2-7 is a better fit for the DNA end. The V gene's germline CDR1 is MNHEY and CDR2 SMNVEV (reference sequence). This CDR3 contains 14 residues. CDR3 loop: CASSLGGDPFEQYF. The CDR3 nucleotides are TGTGCCAGCAGTTTAGGAGGGGACCCTTTCGAGCAGTACTTC.

There are many counts of this clonotype. The chain carries TRBV3-1 and TRBJ2-3, with 9 bases that match TRBD1. The germline V gene has CDR1 LGHDT and CDR2 YNNKEL (reference sequence). The CDR3 loop spans 15 amino acids. Trimming removed 5 bases from V and 5 bases from J; junction bases left unmatched: 8. The CDR3 loop reads CASSSHRGQGDTQYF. DNA of the CDR3: TGTGCCAGCAGCAGCCACAGGGGGCAGGGAGATACGCAGTATTTT.

This clonotype appeared many times. This rearrangement joins TRBV20-1 to TRBJ1-2; perhaps TRBD1 as D (6 bases). This CDR3 has 14 residues. Trimming left V 0 bases short and J 4 bases short, with 12 bases between. In germline, CDR1 is DFQATT, CDR2 SNEGSKA (reference sequence). The CDR3 DNA sequence: TGCAGTGCTAGAGACCCGGACAGCCCCTATGGCTACACCTTC. This codes for CSARDPDSPYGYTF.

V and J are TRBV7-9 and TRBJ2-2; a possible D gene is TRBD1 (5 bases). V was clipped by 4 bases and J by 6 bases, with 9 bases between them. Germline V gene data show CDR1 as SEHNR and CDR2 as FQNEAQ (reference sequence). There are 13 residues in the CDR3. CDR3 protein: CASSSGYSGELFF. The CDR3, as DNA: TGTGCCAGCAGCTCAGGGTATTCCGGGGAGCTGTTTTTT.

This chain connects TRBV6-2 or TRBV6-3 to TRBJ1-2; D unresolved. The CDR3 spans 16 residues. Trimming left V 2 bases short and J 0 bases short, with 13 bases between. From germline, CDR1 is MNHEY and CDR2 SVGEGT. The CDR3 region has the DNA TGTGCCAGCAGTTACCTAAAGGACGTAGCTAACTATGGCTACACCTTC. Translating it yields CASSYLKDVANYGYTF.

The J gene is TRBJ2-7, the V gene TRBV20-1; 9 bases match TRBD2. The CDR3 extends over 14 amino acids. Germline V CDR1 and CDR2: DFQATT, SNEGSKA (reference sequence). The J segment lost 2 bases and the V segment lost 6 bases, leaving 8 bases of the junction unmatched. The CDR3 nucleotides read TGCAGTGCCGAGCCCGGGACTAGCACCTACGAGCAGTACTTC. Its translation: CSAEPGTSTYEQYF.

This clonotype was observed a single time. The junction departs from germline at one end; a sequencing error may be responsible. The chain has TRBV7-2 and TRBJ1-2, with 10 bases matching TRBD1. The CDR3 covers 17 residues. Germline V lookup: CDR1 SGHTA, CDR2 FQGNSA. In DNA, the CDR3 is TGTGCCAGCAGCCTAGCCGGGACAGGGGAAGGTCGGAGAGGCTACACCTTC. This gives the protein CASSLAGTGEGRRGYTF.

This clonotype has a handful of counts. The rearrangement links TRBV3-1 to TRBJ2-7; weak D call: TRBD1 (6 bases). V was clipped by 5 bases and J by 0 bases, with 8 bases between them. CDR3 length: 13 amino acids. Germline V gene sequence: CDR1 LGHDT, CDR2 YNNKEL (reference sequence). As DNA, the CDR3 is TGTGCCAGCAGCACAGGGTACTCCTACGAGCAGTACTTC. Encoded protein: CASSTGYSYEQYF.

The chain recombines TRBV6-2 or TRBV6-3 with TRBJ1-4; D perhaps matches TRBD1 (5 bases). From germline, CDR1 is MNHEY and CDR2 SVGEGT. V shed 6 bases and J shed 5 bases, with 16 bases lying between them. This CDR3 spans 15 amino acids. The CDR3 reads CASSNTGTGNEKLFF. The CDR3 coding sequence is TGTGCCAGCAGCAATACCGGGACGGGAAATGAAAAACTGTTTTTT.

The chain links TRBV7-3 to TRBJ2-2; D unresolved. CDR3 length: 14 amino acids. Germline V gene lookup returns CDR1 SGHTA and CDR2 FQGTGA. With 1 base removed from V and 7 bases from J, the gap between germline ends came to 10 bases. Here the CDR3 DNA reads TGTGCCAGCAGCTTAAATGCGGTCCACGGGGAGCTGTTTTTT. Translating it yields CASSLNAVHGELFF.

This chain links TRBV20-1 with TRBJ1-2, with D possibly TRBD1 on 6 matching bases. The V gene lost 7 bases and the J gene lost 0 bases, with 18 bases spanning the gap. The V gene's germline CDR1 is DFQATT and CDR2 SNEGSKA (reference sequence). CDR3 size: 15 residues. The CDR3 loop reads CSGTDGDTANYGYTF. The CDR3 region has the DNA TGCAGTGGAACGGACGGGGACACAGCTAACTATGGCTACACCTTC.

V usage is TRBV30 and J usage is TRBJ1-5, with a weak D call TRBD1 (5 bases). CDR3 length: 14 residues. The V end lost 2 bases, the J end lost 2 bases, and 10 bases lay between the germline ends. Germline V CDR1 and CDR2: GTSNPN, SVGIG (reference sequence). The CDR3 is CAWSSLGGNQPQHF. CDR3 coding DNA: TGTGCCTGGAGTTCTTTGGGGGGCAATCAGCCCCAGCATTTT.

This clonotype was recorded a few times. The gene calls are TRBV6-2 or TRBV6-3 and TRBJ2-7; D gene unclear. Germline values: CDR1 MNHEY, CDR2 SVGEGT. The CDR3 is 14 amino acids. The V end lost 6 bases, the J end lost 5 bases, and 17 bases lay between the germline ends. The CDR3 spells CASRKVASGDEQYF. The CDR3 nucleotides read TGTGCCAGCAGGAAGGTTGCTTCGGGCGACGAGCAGTACTTC.

The sample holds many counts of this clonotype. This chain uses TRBV28 with TRBJ2-3; tentatively, D is TRBD2 (5 bases). The CDR3 sequence is 15 residues long. Deletions cut 4 bases from V and 1 base from J, with 12 bases between. Per the germline V gene, CDR1 is MDHEN and CDR2 is SYDVKM. This CDR3 reads CASSSPGLGTDTQYF. Here the CDR3 DNA reads TGTGCCAGCAGTTCCCCCGGACTGGGCACAGATACGCAGTATTTT.

This chain links TRBV7-2 with TRBJ2-7, with no clear D. Germline lookup yields CDR1 SGHTA and CDR2 FQGNSA. The CDR3 covers 14 residues. Trimming stripped 4 bases from V and 1 base from J, with 11 bases between. The DNA of the CDR3 is TGTGCCAGCAGCTCCCAGTCCACGTCCTACGAGCAGTACTTC. It encodes CASSSQSTSYEQYF. Supplemented by reference TRBV7-2 and TRBJ2-7, the full variable domain reads GAGVSQSPSNKVTEKGKDVELRCDPISGHTALYWYRQSLGQGLEFLIYFQGNSAPDKSGLPSDRFSAERTGGSVSTLTIQRTQQEDSAVYLCASSSQSTSYEQYFGPGTRLTVT.

V is TRBV7-2 and J is TRBJ2-7; D may match TRBD1 or TRBD2 (6 bases each). CDR3 length equals 15 residues. Trimming shortened V by 6 bases and J by 4 bases, and 19 bases separated the two germline ends. Per the germline V gene, CDR1 is SGHTA and CDR2 is FQGNSA. CDR3 residues: CASSPGPGASYEQYF. Here the CDR3 DNA reads TGTGCCAGCAGTCCTGGTCCGGGGGCTTCGTACGAGCAGTACTTC. Full variable domain (remainder filled in from reference TRBV7-2 and TRBJ2-7): GAGVSQSPSNKVTEKGKDVELRCDPISGHTALYWYRQSLGQGLEFLIYFQGNSAPDKSGLPSDRFSAERTGGSVSTLTIQRTQQEDSAVYLCASSPGPGASYEQYFGPGTRLTVT.